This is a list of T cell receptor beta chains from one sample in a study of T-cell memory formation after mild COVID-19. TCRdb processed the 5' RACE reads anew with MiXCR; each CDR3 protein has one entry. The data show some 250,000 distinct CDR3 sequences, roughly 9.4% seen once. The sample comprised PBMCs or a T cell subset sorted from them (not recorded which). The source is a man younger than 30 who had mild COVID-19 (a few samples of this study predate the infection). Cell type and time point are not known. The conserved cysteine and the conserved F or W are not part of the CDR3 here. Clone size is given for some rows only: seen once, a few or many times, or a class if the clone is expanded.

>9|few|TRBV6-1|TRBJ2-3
ASRAGDTQY
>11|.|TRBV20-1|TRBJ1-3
SARDGVGNTIY
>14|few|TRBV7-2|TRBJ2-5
ASSLYPSGVPETQY
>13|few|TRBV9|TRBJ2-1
ASSVEGQEYNEQF
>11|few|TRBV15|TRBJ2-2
ATSTQFTGELF
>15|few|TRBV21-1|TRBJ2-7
ASSKERVSILLTEQY
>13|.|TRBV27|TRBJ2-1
ASCLGGPSYNEQF
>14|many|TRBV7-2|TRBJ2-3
ASSLVSSVFTDTQY
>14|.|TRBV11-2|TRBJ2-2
ASSQNTKGHTGELF
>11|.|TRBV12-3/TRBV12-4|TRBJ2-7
ASSLAFRAEQY
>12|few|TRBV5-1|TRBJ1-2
ASSLVPGANGYT
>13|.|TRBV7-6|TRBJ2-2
ASSLSSVGSGELF
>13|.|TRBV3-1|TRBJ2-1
ASSQVGKGYNEQF
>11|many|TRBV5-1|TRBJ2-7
ASTEQNSYEQY
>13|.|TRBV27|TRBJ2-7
ASKGRGTDSYEQY
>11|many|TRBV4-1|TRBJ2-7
ASSHTNRAEQY
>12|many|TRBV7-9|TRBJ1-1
ASSASSGSTEAF
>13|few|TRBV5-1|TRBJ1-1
ASSLGSQMNTEAF
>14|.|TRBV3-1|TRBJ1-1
ASSQWAGYVDTEAF
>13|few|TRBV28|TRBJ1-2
ASSRHIGGNYGYT
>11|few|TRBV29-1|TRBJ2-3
SVGPKLTDTQY
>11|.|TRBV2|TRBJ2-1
ASSGRGHNEQF
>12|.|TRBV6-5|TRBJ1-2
ASSPRTGSYGYT
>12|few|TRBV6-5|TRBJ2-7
ASVRTGTPHEQY
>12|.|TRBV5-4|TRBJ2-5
ASSGGLVAETQY
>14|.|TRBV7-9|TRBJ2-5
ASSSLTGTSGETQY
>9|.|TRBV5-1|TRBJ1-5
ASSLSQPQH
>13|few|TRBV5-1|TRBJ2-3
ASSFRDRGSDTQY
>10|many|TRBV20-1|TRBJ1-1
SARPANTEAF
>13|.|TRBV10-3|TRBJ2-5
AISESLGEKETQY
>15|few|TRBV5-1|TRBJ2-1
ASSLSTGSFFYNEQF
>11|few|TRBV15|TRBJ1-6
ATRGEIGSPLH
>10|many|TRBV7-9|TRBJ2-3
ASSDRKDTQY
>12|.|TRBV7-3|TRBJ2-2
ASSTDGGAGELF
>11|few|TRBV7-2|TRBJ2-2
ASSAGLSGELF
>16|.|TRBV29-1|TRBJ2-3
SVESGGRTSTFTDTQY
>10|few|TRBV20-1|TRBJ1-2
SARSGNYGYT
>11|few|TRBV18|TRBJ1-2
ASSPPNSEGYT
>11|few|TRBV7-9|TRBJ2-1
ASSEGTNDEQF
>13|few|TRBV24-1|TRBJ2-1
ATSDRGLRGNEQF
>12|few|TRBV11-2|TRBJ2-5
ASSLVPSGGARY
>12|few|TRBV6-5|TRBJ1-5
ASSSGGRSQPQH
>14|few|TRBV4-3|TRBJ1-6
ASSQSSSDIGSPLH
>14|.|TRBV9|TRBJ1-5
ASSPRGDSSNQPQH
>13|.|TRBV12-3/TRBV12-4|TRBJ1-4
ASSWRDPGGEKLF
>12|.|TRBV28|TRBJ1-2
ASRPGGANYGYT
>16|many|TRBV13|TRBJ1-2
ASSSRRQGTVGYYGYT
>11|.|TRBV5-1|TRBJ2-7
ASTRSRGHEQY
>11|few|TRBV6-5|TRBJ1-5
ASRKQGNQPQH
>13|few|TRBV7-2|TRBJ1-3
ASSLNRPSGNTIY
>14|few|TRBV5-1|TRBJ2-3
ASSLGQLLSTDTQY
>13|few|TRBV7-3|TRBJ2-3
ASSPGTSGGGRQY
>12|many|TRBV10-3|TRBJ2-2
AIRTDRNTGELF
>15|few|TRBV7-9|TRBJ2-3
ASSLPQLAGATDTQY